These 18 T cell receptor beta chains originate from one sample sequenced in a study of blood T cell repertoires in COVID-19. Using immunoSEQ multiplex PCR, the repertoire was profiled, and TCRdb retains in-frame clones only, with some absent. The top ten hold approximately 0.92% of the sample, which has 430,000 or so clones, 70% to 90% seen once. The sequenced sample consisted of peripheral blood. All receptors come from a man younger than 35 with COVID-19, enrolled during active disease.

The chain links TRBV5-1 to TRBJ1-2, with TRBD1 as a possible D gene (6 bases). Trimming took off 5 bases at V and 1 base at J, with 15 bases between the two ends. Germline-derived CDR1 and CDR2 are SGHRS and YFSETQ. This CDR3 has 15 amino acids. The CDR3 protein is CASRKGDTINYGYTF. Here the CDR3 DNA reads TGCGCCAGCAGAAAAGGGGACACTATTAACTATGGCTACACCTTC.

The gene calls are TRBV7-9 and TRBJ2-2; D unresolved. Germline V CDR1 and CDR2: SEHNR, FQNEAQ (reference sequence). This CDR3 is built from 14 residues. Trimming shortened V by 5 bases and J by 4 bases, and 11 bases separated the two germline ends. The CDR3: CASSRRLSTGELFF. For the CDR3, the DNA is TGTGCCAGCAGCAGACGACTGAGCACCGGGGAGCTGTTTTTT. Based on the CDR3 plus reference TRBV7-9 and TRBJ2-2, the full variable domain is DTGVSQNPRHKITKRGQNVTFRCDPISEHNRLYWYRQTLGQGPEFLTYFQNEAQLEKSRLLSDRFSAERPKGSFSTLEIQRTEQGDSAMYLCASSRRLSTGELFFGEGSRLTVL.

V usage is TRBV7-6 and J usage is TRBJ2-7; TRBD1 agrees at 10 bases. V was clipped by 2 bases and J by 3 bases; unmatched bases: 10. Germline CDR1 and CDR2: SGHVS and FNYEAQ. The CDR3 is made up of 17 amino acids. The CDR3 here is CASSLRSGTGALYEQYF. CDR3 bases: TGTGCCAGCAGCTTAAGATCCGGGACAGGGGCCCTCTACGAGCAGTACTTC.

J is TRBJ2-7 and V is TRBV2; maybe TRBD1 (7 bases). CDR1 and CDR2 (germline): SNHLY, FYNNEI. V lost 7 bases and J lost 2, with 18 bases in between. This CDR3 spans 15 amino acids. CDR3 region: CASTPEGTVAYEQYF. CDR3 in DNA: TGTGCCAGCACCCCGGAGGGGACAGTTGCCTACGAGCAGTACTTC.

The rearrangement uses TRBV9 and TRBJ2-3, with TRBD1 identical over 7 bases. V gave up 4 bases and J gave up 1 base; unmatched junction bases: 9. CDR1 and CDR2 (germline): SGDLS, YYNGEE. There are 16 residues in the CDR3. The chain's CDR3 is CASSIQGNTGTDTQYF. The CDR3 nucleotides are TGTGCCAGCAGCATACAGGGGAATACCGGCACAGATACGCAGTATTTT.

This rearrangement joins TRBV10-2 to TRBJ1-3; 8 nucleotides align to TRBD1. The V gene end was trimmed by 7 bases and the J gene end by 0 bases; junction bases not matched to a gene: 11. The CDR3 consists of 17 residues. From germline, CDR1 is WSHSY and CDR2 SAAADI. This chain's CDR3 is CASTGTGVFPSGNTIYF. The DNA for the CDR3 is TGCGCCAGCACCGGGACAGGTGTTTTCCCCTCTGGAAACACCATATATTTT.

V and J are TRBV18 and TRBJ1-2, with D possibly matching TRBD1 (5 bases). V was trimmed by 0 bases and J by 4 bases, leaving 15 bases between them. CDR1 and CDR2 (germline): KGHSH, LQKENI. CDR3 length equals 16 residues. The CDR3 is CASSPPRQSPRYGYTF. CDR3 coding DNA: TGTGCCAGCTCACCACCCAGACAGAGCCCCCGCTATGGCTACACCTTC.

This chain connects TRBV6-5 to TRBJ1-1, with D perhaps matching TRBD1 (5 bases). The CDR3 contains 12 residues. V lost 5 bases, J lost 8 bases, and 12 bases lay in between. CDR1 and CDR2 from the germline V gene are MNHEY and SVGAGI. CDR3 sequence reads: CASSPYGGEAFF. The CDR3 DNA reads TGTGCCAGCAGTCCGTACGGGGGGGAAGCTTTCTTT.

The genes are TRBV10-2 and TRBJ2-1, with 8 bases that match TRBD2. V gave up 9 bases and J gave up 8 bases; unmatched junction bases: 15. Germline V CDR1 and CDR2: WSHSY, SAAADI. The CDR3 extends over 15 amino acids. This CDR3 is CASTPATSVRYEQFF. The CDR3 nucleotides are TGCGCCAGTACACCGGCGACTAGCGTAAGATATGAGCAGTTCTTC.

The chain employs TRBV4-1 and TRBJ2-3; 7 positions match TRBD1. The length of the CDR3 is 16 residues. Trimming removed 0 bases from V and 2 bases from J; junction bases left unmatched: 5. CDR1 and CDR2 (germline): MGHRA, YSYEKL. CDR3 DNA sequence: TGCGCCAGCAGCCAAGAACGGGACAGTTTCACAGATACGCAGTATTTT. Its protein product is CASSQERDSFTDTQYF.

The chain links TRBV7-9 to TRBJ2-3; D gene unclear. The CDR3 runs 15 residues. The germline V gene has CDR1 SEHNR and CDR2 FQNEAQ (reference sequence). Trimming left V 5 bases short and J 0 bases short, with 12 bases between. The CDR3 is CASSPFGSSTDTQYF. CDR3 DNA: TGTGCCAGCAGCCCCTTCGGGTCTAGCACAGATACGCAGTATTTT.

The CDR3 reads CASSLSSATNEKLFF. The CDR3 bases are TGTGCCAGTAGTCTCAGCAGCGCGACTAATGAAAAACTGTTTTTT. The chain carries TRBV19 and TRBJ1-4; D gene unclear. The CDR3 contains 15 residues. Germline CDR1 reads LNHDA; CDR2 reads SQIVND (reference sequence). V lost 5 bases to trimming and J lost 2 bases, with 12 bases between them.

DNA for the CDR3: TGTGCCACCAATTCGGGGACAACTGACAATGAGCAGTTCTTC. Its translation: CATNSGTTDNEQFF. This sequence joins TRBV24-1 and TRBJ2-1; D may be TRBD1 (6 bases). CDR3 length: 14 residues. Germline V lookup: CDR1 KGHDR, CDR2 SFDVKD. Between the trimmed V and J ends, which lost 8 bases and 5 bases, there was a span of 15 bases.

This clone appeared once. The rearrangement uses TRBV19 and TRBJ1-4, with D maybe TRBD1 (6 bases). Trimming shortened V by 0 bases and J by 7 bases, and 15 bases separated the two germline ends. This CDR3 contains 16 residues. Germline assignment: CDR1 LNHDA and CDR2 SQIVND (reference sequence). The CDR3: CASSIDSEETGEKLFF. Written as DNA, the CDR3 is TGTGCCAGTAGTATAGACAGCGAAGAGACAGGTGAAAAACTGTTTTTT.

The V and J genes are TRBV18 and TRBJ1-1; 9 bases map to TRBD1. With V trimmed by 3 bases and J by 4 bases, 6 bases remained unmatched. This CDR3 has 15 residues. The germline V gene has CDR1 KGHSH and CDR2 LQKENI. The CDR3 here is CASSPSGTGFTEAFF. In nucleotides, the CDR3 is TGTGCCAGCTCACCCTCCGGGACAGGGTTCACTGAAGCTTTCTTT.

CDR3 loop: CASSSRAGELFF. The CDR3 DNA reads TGTGCCAGCAGCTCCCGGGCCGGGGAGCTGTTTTTT. V and J are TRBV7-3 and TRBJ2-2; unclear D gene. Germline V gene sequence: CDR1 SGHTA, CDR2 FQGTGA. Trimming took off 4 bases at V and 6 bases at J, with 6 bases between the two ends. The length of the CDR3 is 12 residues.

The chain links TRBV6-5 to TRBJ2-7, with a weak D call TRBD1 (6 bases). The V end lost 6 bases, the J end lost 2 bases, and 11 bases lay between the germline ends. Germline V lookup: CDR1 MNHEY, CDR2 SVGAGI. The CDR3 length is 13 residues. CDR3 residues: CASRLTGTYEQYF. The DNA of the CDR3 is TGTGCCAGCAGGTTGACAGGAACCTACGAGCAGTACTTC.

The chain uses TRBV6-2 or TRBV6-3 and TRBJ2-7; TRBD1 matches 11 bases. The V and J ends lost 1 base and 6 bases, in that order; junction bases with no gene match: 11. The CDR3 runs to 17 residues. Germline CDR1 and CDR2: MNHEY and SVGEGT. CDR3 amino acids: CASSYLRAGTGGFEQYF. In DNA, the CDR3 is TGTGCCAGCAGTTACTTGAGGGCCGGGACAGGGGGGTTCGAGCAGTACTTC.